This record looks at one TCR beta chain sequence and its context. This record belongs to a study of neoadjuvant anti-PD-1 for oral cavity cancer. Germline loops: CDR1 LGHNA, CDR2 YNFKEQ. V was clipped by 0 bases and J by 7 bases, with 12 bases between them. This CDR3 has 14 residues. This table comes from immunoSEQ multiplex PCR, and its TCRdb copy is limited to in-frame clones, with some not included. The sample records about 14,000 clones, 70% being singletons. Sample: PBMCs, taken before nivolumab (anti-PD-1) treatment. The gene calls are TRBV4-2 and TRBJ1-2, with D perhaps TRBD1 (6 bases). The clonotype originates from a person between 40 and 80 years old with oral cavity squamous cell carcinoma. The CDR3 loop reads CASSQEGGPGGYTF. CDR3 bases: TGTGCCAGCAGCCAAGAAGGGGGTCCCGGTGGCTACACCTTC.